This T cell receptor beta chain emerged from a study of spatial heterogeneity in lung cancer. Study information: More beta-chain than alpha-chain sequences were consistently detected. TCR transcript counts in tumor regions correlated strongly with a T cell module score from matched bulk RNA-seq. General study results and limits: For expanded intratumoral alpha and beta TCRs, counts tracked tumor mutation counts.

The library protocol tagged each TCR cDNA with a unique molecular identifier. Each CDR3 protein is one row after TCRdb ran MiXCR on the 5' RACE reads. Here the sample spans about 100,000 distinct CDR3 sequences, 4.4% being singletons. Specified time point: sample taken at primary tumor resection. Whole RNA obtained from tumor, nontumor lung or frozen PBMC underwent sequencing without sorting. Comment on this clonotype: Its specificity is unknown.

The CDR3 consists of 15 residues. V lost 6 bases and J lost 4, with 13 bases in between. The germline CDR1 and CDR2 sequences are SEHNR and FQNEAQ (reference sequence). The sequence was obtained from a male donor with early-stage non-small cell lung cancer. Sequenced here: lung tumor tissue, sampled at surgery. The chain couples TRBV7-9 to TRBJ2-6, with D unresolved. CDR3 sequence: CASRPNHSGANVLTF. The CDR3 region has the DNA TGTGCCAGCAGACCCAACCACTCCGGGGCCAACGTCCTGACTTTC. The full variable domain, its missing parts supplied by reference TRBV7-9 and TRBJ2-6, is DTGVSQNPRHKITKRGQNVTFRCDPISEHNRLYWYRQTLGQGPEFLTYFQNEAQLEKSRLLSDRFSAERPKGSFSTLEIQRTEQGDSAMYLCASRPNHSGANVLTFGAGSRLTVL.